This T cell receptor beta chain was observed in a study of T cell responses to AZD1222 COVID-19 vaccine. This table comes from immunoSEQ multiplex PCR, and its TCRdb copy is limited to in-frame clones, with some not included. The sample contains 85,000 to 100,000 clones, around four fifths of which appear only once. Worth noting for this clone: Its target is unknown.

Points from the study as a whole: Regions left unmutated in variants are reportedly the target of nearly half of spike-specific TCRs. Spike-spanning, vaccine-associated CD4 TCRs were dominant at 160-218 and 743-854. Donors were mostly white British, more females; clonal diversity possibly underestimated. Just a handful of AZD1222 recipients tested seropositive at baseline.

The CDR3 spans 15 residues. Germline values: CDR1 SEHNR, CDR2 FQNEAQ (reference sequence). Trimming removed 2 bases at V and 4 bases at J, with 11 bases between. The rearrangement links TRBV7-9 to TRBJ1-4, with D unclear. Source: peripheral blood, taken on day 0 of AZD1222 vaccination. The receptor comes from an adult in good health. This CDR3 reads CASSLNLRDNEKLFF. DNA of the CDR3: TGTGCCAGCAGCTTAAACCTTCGGGATAATGAAAAACTGTTTTTT.